These 3 T cell receptor beta chains share one sample of origin, sequenced in a study of T cells in Graves' hyperthyroidism and ophthalmopathy. Template material for amplifying TCR beta CDR3 regions consisted of RNA transcripts. Initially, a first-round RT-PCR of the TCR CDR3 employed the HTBI primer set. TCRdb re-analysed the multiplex PCR reads in MiXCR, keeping a single row per CDR3 protein. The data show about 350,000 distinct CDR3 sequences, roughly an eighth seen once. Sequenced input: blood. The receptor source for this set is a woman in her thirties or forties with Graves' ophthalmopathy.

The chain recombines TRBV10-3 with TRBJ1-4; no firm D call. The CDR3 is 15 amino acids. V was shortened by 2 bases and J by 7 bases, with 14 bases between the two germline ends. In germline, CDR1 is ENHRY, CDR2 SYGVKD. CDR3 in DNA: TGTGCCATCAGTGAGGGAGTTTTGGATGGTGAAAAACTGTTTTTT. This encodes CAISEGVLDGEKLFF.

This clonotype was counted only a few times. The V and J genes are TRBV20-1 and TRBJ1-5; 9 bases map to TRBD1. This CDR3 spans 19 amino acids. With V trimmed by 3 bases and J by 0 bases, 15 bases remained unmatched. Germline V CDR1 and CDR2: DFQATT, SNEGSKA (reference sequence). The CDR3, as DNA: TGCAGTGCTAGGGTTCTTCGGGACAGGGAAGCATATAGCAATCAGCCCCAGCATTTT. Residues: CSARVLRDREAYSNQPQHF.

This clonotype was seen only a few times. The genes are TRBV10-2 and TRBJ1-2; D gene unclear. Trimming took 5 bases from V and 9 from J, leaving 16 bases between them. This CDR3 region has 13 residues. CDR1 is WSHSY and CDR2 is SAAADI in the germline V gene. Here the CDR3 reads CASSIGFLESYTF. The CDR3 bases are TGCGCCAGCAGTATCGGGTTCCTAGAGAGCTACACCTTC.